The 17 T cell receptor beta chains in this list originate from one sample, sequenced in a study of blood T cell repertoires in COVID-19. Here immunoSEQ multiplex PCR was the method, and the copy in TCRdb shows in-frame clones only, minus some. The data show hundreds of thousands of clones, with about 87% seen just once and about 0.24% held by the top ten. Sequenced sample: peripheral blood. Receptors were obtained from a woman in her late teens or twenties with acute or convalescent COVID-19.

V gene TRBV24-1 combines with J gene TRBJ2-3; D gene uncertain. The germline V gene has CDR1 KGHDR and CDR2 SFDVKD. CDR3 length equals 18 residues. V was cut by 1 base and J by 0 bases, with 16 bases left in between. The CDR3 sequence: CATSDFSLLAGSTDTQYF. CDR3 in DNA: TGTGCCACCAGTGATTTTTCGCTCTTAGCTGGGAGCACAGATACGCAGTATTTT.

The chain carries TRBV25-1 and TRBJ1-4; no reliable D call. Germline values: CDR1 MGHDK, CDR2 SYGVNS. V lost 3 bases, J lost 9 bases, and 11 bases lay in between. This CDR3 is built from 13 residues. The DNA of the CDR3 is TGTGCCAGCAGTGAGCCTAGTACTCAAAAACTGTTTTTT. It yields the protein CASSEPSTQKLFF.

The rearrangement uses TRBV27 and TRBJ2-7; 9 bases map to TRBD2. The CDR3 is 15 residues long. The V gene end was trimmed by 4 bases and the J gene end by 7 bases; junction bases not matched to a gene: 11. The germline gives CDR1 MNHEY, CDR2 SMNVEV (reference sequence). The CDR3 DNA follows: TGTGCCAGCAGTTCCAATCCGCGGGCGGGGGGGGAGCAGTACTTC. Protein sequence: CASSSNPRAGGEQYF.

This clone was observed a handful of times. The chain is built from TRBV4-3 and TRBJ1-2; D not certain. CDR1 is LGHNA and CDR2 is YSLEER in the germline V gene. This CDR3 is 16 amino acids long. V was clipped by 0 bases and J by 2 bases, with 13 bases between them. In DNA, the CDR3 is TGCGCCAGCAGCCAAGATTTTGCGGGTCTCAACTATGGCTACACCTTC. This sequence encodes CASSQDFAGLNYGYTF.

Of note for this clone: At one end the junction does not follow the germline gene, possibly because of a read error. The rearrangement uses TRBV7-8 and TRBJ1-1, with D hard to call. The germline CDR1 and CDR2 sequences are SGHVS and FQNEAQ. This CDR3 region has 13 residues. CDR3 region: CASSLSMGTLGTF. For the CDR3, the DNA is TGTGCCAGCAGCTTATCGATGGGCACTCTGGGTACCTTT. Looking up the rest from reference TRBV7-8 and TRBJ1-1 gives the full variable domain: GAGVSQSPRYKVAKRGQDVALRCDPISGHVSLFWYQQALGQGPEFLTYFQNEAQLDKSGLPSDRFFAERPEGSVSTLKIQRTQQEDSAVYLCASSLSMGTLGTFGQGTRLTVV.

CDR3 nucleotide sequence: TGTGCCAGCTCACCACCCTCCAGGGGGAATAATTCACCCCTCCACTTT. Encoded protein: CASSPPSRGNNSPLHF. The chain has TRBV18 and TRBJ1-6; 7 nucleotides line up with TRBD1. Germline CDR1 KGHSH, CDR2 LQKENI. Germline trimming cut 0 bases from V and 5 bases from J; bases unmatched to any gene: 4. There are 16 residues in the CDR3.

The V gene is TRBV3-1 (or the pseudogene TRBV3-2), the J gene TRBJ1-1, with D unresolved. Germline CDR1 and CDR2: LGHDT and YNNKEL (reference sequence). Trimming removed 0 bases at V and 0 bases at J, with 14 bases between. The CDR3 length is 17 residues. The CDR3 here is CASSQDLGRAMNTEAFF. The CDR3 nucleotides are TGTGCCAGCAGCCAAGATTTGGGCAGAGCCATGAACACTGAAGCTTTCTTT.

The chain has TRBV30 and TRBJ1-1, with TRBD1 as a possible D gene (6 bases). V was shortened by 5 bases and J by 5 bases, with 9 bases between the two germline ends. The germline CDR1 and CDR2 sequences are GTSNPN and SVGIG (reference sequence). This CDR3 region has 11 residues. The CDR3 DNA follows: TGTGCCTGGCACAGGGTTACTGAAGCTTTCTTT. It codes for CAWHRVTEAFF.

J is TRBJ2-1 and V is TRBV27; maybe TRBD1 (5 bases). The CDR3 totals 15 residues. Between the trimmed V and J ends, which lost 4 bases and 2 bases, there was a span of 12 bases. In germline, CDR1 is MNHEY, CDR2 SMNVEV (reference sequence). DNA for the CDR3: TGTGCCAGCAGTTCGCCAGGGAACCCCTACAATGAGCAGTTCTTC. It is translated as CASSSPGNPYNEQFF.

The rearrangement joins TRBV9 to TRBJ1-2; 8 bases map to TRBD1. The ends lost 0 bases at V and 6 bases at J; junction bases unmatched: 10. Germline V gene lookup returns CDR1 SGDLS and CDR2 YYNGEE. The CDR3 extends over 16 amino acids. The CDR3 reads CASSVARTGKADGYTF. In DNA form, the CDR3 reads TGTGCCAGCAGCGTAGCGAGGACAGGGAAGGCGGATGGCTACACCTTC.

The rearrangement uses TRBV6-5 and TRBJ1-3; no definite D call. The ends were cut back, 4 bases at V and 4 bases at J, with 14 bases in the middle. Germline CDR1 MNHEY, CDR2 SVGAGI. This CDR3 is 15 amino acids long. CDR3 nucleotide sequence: TGTGCCAGCAGTTTTTTGAGTGGAGGCGGAAACACCATATATTTT. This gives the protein CASSFLSGGGNTIYF.

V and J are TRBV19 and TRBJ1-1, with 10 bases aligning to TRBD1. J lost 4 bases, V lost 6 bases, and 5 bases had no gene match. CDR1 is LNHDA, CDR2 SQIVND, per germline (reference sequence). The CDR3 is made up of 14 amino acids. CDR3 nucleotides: TGTGCCAGTAGGATGACAGGGGGCGTCACTGAAGCTTTCTTT. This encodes CASRMTGGVTEAFF.

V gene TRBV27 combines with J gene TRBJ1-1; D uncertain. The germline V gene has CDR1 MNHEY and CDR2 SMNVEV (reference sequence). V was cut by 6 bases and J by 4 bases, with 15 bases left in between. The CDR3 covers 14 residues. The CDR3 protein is CASSPSRSSTEAFF. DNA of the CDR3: TGTGCCAGCAGCCCATCGAGGTCATCCACTGAAGCTTTCTTT.

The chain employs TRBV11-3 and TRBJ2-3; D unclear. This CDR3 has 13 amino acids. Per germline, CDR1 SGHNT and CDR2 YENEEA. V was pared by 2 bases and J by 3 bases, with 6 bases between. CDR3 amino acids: CASSLFPTDTQYF. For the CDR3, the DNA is TGTGCCAGCAGCTTATTTCCTACAGATACGCAGTATTTT.

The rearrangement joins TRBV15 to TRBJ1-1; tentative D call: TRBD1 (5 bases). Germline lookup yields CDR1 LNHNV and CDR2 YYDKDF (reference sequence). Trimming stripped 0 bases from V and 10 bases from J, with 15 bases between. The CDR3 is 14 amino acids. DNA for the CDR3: TGTGCCACCAGCAGAGATCCTCGGGGGGGAGGAGCTTTCTTT. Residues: CATSRDPRGGGAFF.

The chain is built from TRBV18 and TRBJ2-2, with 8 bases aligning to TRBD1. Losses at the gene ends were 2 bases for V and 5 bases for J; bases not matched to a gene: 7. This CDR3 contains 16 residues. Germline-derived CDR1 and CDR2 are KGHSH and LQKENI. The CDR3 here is CASSPTWRQGTGELFF. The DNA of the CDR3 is TGTGCCAGCTCACCAACCTGGAGACAGGGGACCGGGGAGCTGTTTTTT.

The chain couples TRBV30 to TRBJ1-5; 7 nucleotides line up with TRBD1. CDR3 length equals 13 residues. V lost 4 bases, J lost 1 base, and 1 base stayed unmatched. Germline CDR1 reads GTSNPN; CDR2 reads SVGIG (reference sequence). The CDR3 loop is CAWTRGSNQPQHF. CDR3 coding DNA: TGTGCCTGGACCAGGGGGAGCAATCAGCCCCAGCATTTT.